In this sample, the clone carrying this T cell receptor (beta chain) turned up many times. Antigen: not known. This CDR3 is built from 17 residues. The V and J ends lost 2 bases and 6 bases respectively, with 21 bases between them. CDR1 is ENHRY and CDR2 is SYGVKD in the germline V gene. These data come from a study of T cells in Graves' hyperthyroidism and ophthalmopathy. Findings and caveats of the study: Blood also carried most thyroid clonotypes expanded above 0.001.

RNA transcripts yielded amplified TCR beta CDR3 regions. First-round RT-PCR of the TCR CDR3 relied on the HTBI primer set. TCRdb passed the multiplex PCR reads through MiXCR, listing each CDR3 protein once. The data show hundreds of thousands of distinct CDR3 sequences, roughly a fifth seen once. The sequenced material came from blood. The chain employs TRBV10-3 and TRBJ2-3; a possible D gene is TRBD1 (6 bases). The receptor comes from a man aged 50 to 59 with Graves' ophthalmopathy. Written as DNA, the CDR3 is TGTGCCATCAGTGAGCCTATGACAGGAGATGATTGGGATACGCAGTATTTT. Protein: CAISEPMTGDDWDTQYF.